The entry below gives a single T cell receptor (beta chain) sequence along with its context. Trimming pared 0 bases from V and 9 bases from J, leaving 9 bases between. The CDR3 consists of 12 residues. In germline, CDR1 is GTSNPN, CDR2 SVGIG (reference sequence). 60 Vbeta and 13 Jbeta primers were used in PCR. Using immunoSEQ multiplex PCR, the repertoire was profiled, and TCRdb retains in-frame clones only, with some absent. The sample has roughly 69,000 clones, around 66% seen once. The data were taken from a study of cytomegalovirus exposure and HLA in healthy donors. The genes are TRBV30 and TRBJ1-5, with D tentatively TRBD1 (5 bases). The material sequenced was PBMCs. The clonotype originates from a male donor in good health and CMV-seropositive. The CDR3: CAWSVGGRPQHF. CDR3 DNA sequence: TGTGCCTGGAGTGTGGGGGGTAGGCCCCAGCATTTT.